The T cell receptor (beta chain) under discussion was sequenced for a study of blood T cell repertoires in COVID-19. Participants were aged roughly 18 to 95 years, lived in 25 or so US areas, and enrolled virtually. Assignments of participants to cohorts depended upon their own reported clinical history. The CDR3 sequence is 19 residues long. The V gene end was trimmed by 10 bases and the J gene end by 5 bases; junction bases not matched to a gene: 23. Looked up from germline, CDR1 is KGHDR and CDR2 is SFDVKD. The authors' processing: How many nucleated cells were present was estimated from reference gene primer amplification. Profiling relied on immunoSEQ multiplex PCR, and the TCRdb table lists in-frame clones only, not all of them. V and J calls and clone size are given by that table; D and trimming were obtained from the DNA. The data show almost 200,000 clones, roughly 90% seen once.

The TCR originated in a young woman who had recovered from COVID-19. The V and J genes are TRBV24-1 and TRBJ2-1; 9 positions match TRBD1. Sample: PBMCs or T cells enriched from blood (not recorded which). This chain's CDR3 is CATATRSRDREGGNNEQFF. CDR3 nucleotide sequence: TGTGCCACTGCCACCCGGTCCCGGGACAGGGAAGGGGGGAACAATGAGCAGTTCTTC.